The 15 T cell receptor beta chains reported below all come from one sample, sequenced in a study of T-cell memory formation after mild COVID-19. From the 5' RACE reads, TCRdb called clonotypes with MiXCR, one entry per CDR3 protein. The sample shows roughly 600,000 distinct CDR3 sequences, over 15% of them seen only once. Sequencing was done on a sample of PBMCs or a T cell subset sorted from them (not recorded which). The receptor source for this set is an adult woman who had mild COVID-19 (a few samples of this study predate the infection). Cell type and time point are not known.

The CDR3 reads CASSLSQGREVTMSGELFF. CDR3 nucleotides: TGTGCCAGCAGTTTATCCCAGGGTAGAGAAGTAACAATGTCCGGGGAGCTGTTTTTT. The rearrangement links TRBV12-3 or TRBV12-4 to TRBJ2-2; TRBD1 might be the D (5 bases). The CDR3 has 19 amino acids. Trimming took 2 bases from V and 6 from J, leaving 25 bases between them.

The chain uses TRBV29-1 and TRBJ2-7; possible D gene TRBD1, 6 bases. CDR1 and CDR2 (germline): SQVTM, ANQGSEA. Trimming took off 1 base at V and 5 bases at J, with 18 bases between the two ends. The CDR3 spans 15 residues. This chain's CDR3 is CSVEVAGEGLNEQYF. For the CDR3, the DNA is TGCAGCGTTGAAGTGGCAGGGGAAGGGTTGAACGAGCAGTACTTC.

This chain joins TRBV20-1 and TRBJ2-1; D ambiguous. Trimming removed 3 bases at V and 6 bases at J, with 6 bases between. The CDR3 has 11 residues. CDR1 and CDR2 from the germline V gene are DFQATT and SNEGSKA (reference sequence). This CDR3 reads CSARWGNEQFF. The CDR3 nucleotides read TGCAGTGCTAGGTGGGGCAATGAGCAGTTCTTC.

This clonotype occurred a few times. CDR3 sequence reads: CAISEAGGMSETQYF. Here the CDR3 DNA reads TGTGCCATCAGTGAAGCGGGCGGGATGTCAGAGACCCAGTACTTC. V usage is TRBV10-3 and J usage is TRBJ2-5, with D possibly TRBD2 on 6 matching bases. Deletions cut 3 bases from V and 4 bases from J, with 15 bases between. Germline loops: CDR1 ENHRY, CDR2 SYGVKD. The CDR3 extends over 15 amino acids.

This clonotype was detected only a few times. The chain joins TRBV6-2 or TRBV6-3 to TRBJ2-3; TRBD2 matches at 9 bases. The CDR3 extends over 13 amino acids. The germline V gene has CDR1 MNHEY and CDR2 SVGEGT. V lost 6 bases to trimming and J lost 5 bases; unmatched junction nucleotides: 3. The CDR3 loop reads CASRRGGRDTQYF. The CDR3 DNA reads as TGTGCCAGCAGGCGGGGGGGACGAGATACGCAGTATTTT.

This clonotype came up a few times. This rearrangement joins TRBV10-3 to TRBJ1-2; D not certain. There are 13 residues in the CDR3. V lost 3 bases and J 6 bases, leaving 11 bases between the germline ends. Germline loops: CDR1 ENHRY, CDR2 SYGVKD. The chain's CDR3 is CAISEPQQHGYTF. Written as DNA, the CDR3 is TGTGCCATCAGTGAACCCCAGCAGCATGGCTACACCTTC.

This CDR3 is CASSLGQGTSSYNSPLHF. The CDR3 bases are TGTGCCAGCAGCTTGGGACAGGGGACGAGCTCCTATAATTCACCCCTCCACTTT. The chain carries TRBV5-4 and TRBJ1-6; 8 bases are shared with TRBD1. This CDR3 comprises 18 residues. V shed 0 bases, J shed 0 bases, and the junction held 5 bases outside the gene matches. Germline V gene data show CDR1 as SGHNT and CDR2 as YYREEE (reference sequence).

This clonotype has at least ten counts. J is TRBJ2-3 and V is TRBV7-9; 10 nucleotides align to TRBD1. CDR3 length: 14 amino acids. Germline V gives CDR1 SEHNR, CDR2 FQNEAQ (reference sequence). V lost 5 bases, J lost 8 bases, and 7 bases stayed unmatched. In nucleotides, the CDR3 is TGTGCCAGCAGCCCCGGGACAGGGGATTCTACGCAGTATTTT. Translated, it gives CASSPGTGDSTQYF.

The V call is TRBV14, the J call TRBJ1-5, with D unresolved. The CDR3 extends over 13 amino acids. CDR1 SGHDN and CDR2 FVKESK come from the germline V gene. V was shortened by 3 bases and J by 3 bases, with 6 bases between the two germline ends. CDR3 residues: CASSQGYNQPQHF. The CDR3 nucleotides are TGTGCCAGCAGCCAGGGGTACAATCAGCCCCAGCATTTT.

V usage is TRBV12-3 or TRBV12-4 and J usage is TRBJ2-4; D is unclear. V was shortened by 3 bases and J by 3 bases, with 12 bases between the two germline ends. The CDR3 is 15 amino acids. The CDR3 protein is CASSLRQTLKNIQYF. The CDR3 coding sequence is TGTGCCAGCAGTTTGCGGCAGACCCTCAAAAACATTCAGTACTTC.

This clonotype was seen only a few times. V and J are TRBV24-1 and TRBJ2-2; tentative D call: TRBD2 (5 bases). This CDR3 region has 16 residues. Germline CDR1 and CDR2: KGHDR and SFDVKD. The V end was cut by 4 bases, the J end by 0 bases, with 11 bases between. In DNA form, the CDR3 reads TGTGCCACCAGTGAACCCGGGAACACGAACACCGGGGAGCTGTTTTTT. Its protein is CATSEPGNTNTGELFF.

This clonotype came up a few times. The chain recombines TRBV29-1 with TRBJ2-1; the D gene is possibly TRBD2 (6 bases). Trimming shortened V by 8 bases and J by 0 bases, and 14 bases separated the two germline ends. The CDR3 contains 14 residues. Germline assignment: CDR1 SQVTM and CDR2 ANQGSEA. CDR3 sequence: CSTYRGSSYNEQFF. CDR3 sequence (DNA): TGCAGCACCTACCGGGGGAGCTCCTACAATGAGCAGTTCTTC.

The sample holds a few counts of this clonotype. V is TRBV7-9 and J is TRBJ2-3; D might be TRBD2 (6 bases). The V gene's germline CDR1 is SEHNR and CDR2 FQNEAQ (reference sequence). The V gene lost 1 base and the J gene lost 4 bases, with 15 bases spanning the gap. The CDR3 runs to 16 residues. This CDR3 is CASSLGDSYPADTQYF. CDR3 DNA sequence: TGTGCCAGCAGCTTAGGGGACTCCTACCCGGCAGATACGCAGTATTTT.

The V and J genes are TRBV27 and TRBJ2-1; the match to TRBD2 covers 11 bases. CDR3 length: 16 residues. Germline V gene sequence: CDR1 MNHEY, CDR2 SMNVEV (reference sequence). J was trimmed by 7 bases and V by 8 bases; bases with no gene match: 13. The CDR3 here is CASGLAGGRAINEQFF. As DNA, the CDR3 is TGTGCCAGCGGACTAGCGGGCGGGAGGGCCATAAATGAGCAGTTCTTC.

This clonotype was picked up a small number of times. This chain joins TRBV20-1 and TRBJ2-5; 9 positions agree with TRBD2. The germline V gene encodes CDR1 DFQATT and CDR2 SNEGSKA (reference sequence). The CDR3 covers 15 residues. V lost 3 bases to trimming and J lost 1 base; unmatched junction nucleotides: 6. CDR3 coding DNA: TGCAGTGCTAGCGATAGCGGGGGTGTCCAAGAGACCCAGTACTTC. Its translation is CSASDSGGVQETQYF.